The present entry profiles one T cell receptor beta chain with its context. This sample was included in a study of blood T cells in healthy people across ages. Together with a sample-barcoded 5' primer, a J-beta primer mix was included in a second PCR lasting about 7 to 11 cycles. A template-switch adaptor containing 12 random nucleotides labeled each cDNA molecule. Using its own MiXCR run on the 5' RACE reads, TCRdb lists one record per CDR3 protein. The sample has some 930,000 distinct CDR3 sequences; 25% to 35% are singletons. This CDR3 has 15 amino acids. Germline V gives CDR1 SGHRS, CDR2 YFSETQ. After removal of 4 bases from V and 5 bases from J, the junction contained 10 bases not matched to a gene. The same specimen was also included in a second study, on T cells of mothers and their children. That work contributes: The search for persistent microchimeric T cell clones detected none.

Sequencing was performed on blood. The chain combines TRBV5-1 with TRBJ1-1; 8 positions agree with TRBD1. This clonotype was obtained from a woman aged 35 to 49 in good health. The CDR3 region is CASSPGQGAETEAFF. As DNA, the CDR3 is TGCGCCAGCAGCCCAGGACAGGGAGCGGAGACTGAAGCTTTCTTT.